This T cell receptor (beta chain) stems from a study of T cell repertoires in cytomegalovirus infection. Whole-study context: Carrying CMV and the relevant HLA type showed in public TCR beta signatures.

This clonotype turned up a few times. TCRdb re-analysed the reads in MiXCR, keeping a single row per CDR3 protein. The repertoire holds roughly 630,000 distinct CDR3 sequences, with 24% as singletons. V was cut by 3 bases and J by 4 bases, with 12 bases left in between. CDR1 is SQVTM, CDR2 ANQGSEA, per germline. CDR3 length equals 13 residues. The V gene is TRBV29-1, the J gene TRBJ1-1, with D hard to call. Sequencing used CD8+ T cells from PBMCs. The clonotype was recovered from a human donor in good health (CMV status not recorded). Some clones in this sample may be carry-over from other donors' samples. The CDR3, as DNA: TGCAGCGTTGAGTTCGGCGGACCCACTGAAGCTTTCTTT. As protein: CSVEFGGPTEAFF.